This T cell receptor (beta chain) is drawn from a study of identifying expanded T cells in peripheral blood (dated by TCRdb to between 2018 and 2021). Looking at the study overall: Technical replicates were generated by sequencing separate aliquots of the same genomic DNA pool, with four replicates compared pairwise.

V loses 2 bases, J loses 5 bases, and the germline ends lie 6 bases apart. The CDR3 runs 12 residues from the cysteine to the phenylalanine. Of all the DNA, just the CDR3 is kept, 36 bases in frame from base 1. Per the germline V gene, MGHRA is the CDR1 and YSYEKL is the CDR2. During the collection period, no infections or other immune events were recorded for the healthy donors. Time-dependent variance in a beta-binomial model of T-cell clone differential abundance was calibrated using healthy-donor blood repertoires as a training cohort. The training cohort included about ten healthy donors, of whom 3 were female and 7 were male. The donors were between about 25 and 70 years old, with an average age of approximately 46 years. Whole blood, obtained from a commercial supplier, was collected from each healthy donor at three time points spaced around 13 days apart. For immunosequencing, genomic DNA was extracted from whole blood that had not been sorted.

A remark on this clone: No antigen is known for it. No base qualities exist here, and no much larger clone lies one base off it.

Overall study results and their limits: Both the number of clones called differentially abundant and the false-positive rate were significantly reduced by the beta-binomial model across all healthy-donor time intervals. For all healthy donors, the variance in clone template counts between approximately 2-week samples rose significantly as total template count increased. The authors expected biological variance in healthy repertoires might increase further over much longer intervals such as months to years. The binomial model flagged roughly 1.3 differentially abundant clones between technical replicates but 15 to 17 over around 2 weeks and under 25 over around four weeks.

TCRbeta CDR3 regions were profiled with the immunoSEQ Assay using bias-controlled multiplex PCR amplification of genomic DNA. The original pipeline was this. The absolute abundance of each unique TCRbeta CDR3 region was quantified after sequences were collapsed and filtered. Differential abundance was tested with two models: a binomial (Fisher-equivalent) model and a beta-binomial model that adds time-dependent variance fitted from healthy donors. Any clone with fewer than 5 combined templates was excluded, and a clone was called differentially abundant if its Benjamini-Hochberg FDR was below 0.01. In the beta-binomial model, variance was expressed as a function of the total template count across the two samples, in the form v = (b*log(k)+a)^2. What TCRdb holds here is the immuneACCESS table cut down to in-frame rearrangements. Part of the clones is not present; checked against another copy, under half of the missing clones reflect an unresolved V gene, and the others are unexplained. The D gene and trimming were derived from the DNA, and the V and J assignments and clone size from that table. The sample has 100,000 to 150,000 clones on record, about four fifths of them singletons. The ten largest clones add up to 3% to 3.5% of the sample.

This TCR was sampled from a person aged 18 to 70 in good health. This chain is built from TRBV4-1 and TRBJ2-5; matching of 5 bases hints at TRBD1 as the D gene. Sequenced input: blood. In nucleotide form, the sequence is TGCGCCAGCAGCCAATCAGGGGAGACCCAGTACTTC. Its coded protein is CASSQSGETQYF.